Listed here are 30 T cell receptor beta chains from one sample, sequenced in a study of blood T cell repertoires in COVID-19. Assay used: immunoSEQ multiplex PCR; TCRdb lists only in-frame clones, some missing. The table lists 30,000 to 35,000 clones, 75% to 85% of them singletons, with under 9.5% in the top ten. The sequenced sample consisted of peripheral blood. The receptors were sampled from an elderly man with active COVID-19.

V usage is TRBV5-4 and J usage is TRBJ1-2; possible D gene TRBD1, 5 bases. The ends were cut back, 0 bases at V and 3 bases at J, with 6 bases in the middle. The CDR3 loop spans 13 amino acids. Germline V gene lookup returns CDR1 SGHNT and CDR2 YYREEE (reference sequence). CDR3 sequence: CASSLEGYYGYTF. DNA for the CDR3: TGTGCCAGCAGCTTGGAGGGGTACTATGGCTACACCTTC.

This chain links TRBV19 with TRBJ2-3; 10 bases line up with TRBD2. Germline V gene lookup returns CDR1 LNHDA and CDR2 SQIVND (reference sequence). This CDR3 region has 16 residues. V lost 2 bases to trimming and J lost 3 bases; unmatched junction nucleotides: 5. In DNA, the CDR3 is TGTGCCAGTAGTATAAGCGGGGGGGCAAGGACAGATACGCAGTATTTT. Its translation: CASSISGGARTDTQYF.

The chain couples TRBV5-1 to TRBJ2-5; the D is unclear. Trimming cost V 5 bases and J 2 bases, with 10 bases left between them. Germline V CDR1 and CDR2: SGHRS, YFSETQ. CDR3 size: 13 residues. The CDR3 sequence is CASRPGVQETQYF. DNA of the CDR3: TGCGCCAGCAGGCCTGGAGTGCAAGAGACCCAGTACTTC. The complete variable domain, with remaining parts taken from reference TRBV5-1 and TRBJ2-5, reads KAGVTQTPRYLIKTRGQQVTLSCSPISGHRSVSWYQQTPGQGLQFLFEYFSETQRNKGNFPGRFSGRQFSNSRSEMNVSTLELGDSALYLCASRPGVQETQYFGPGTRLLVL.

This clone was seen just once. The chain couples TRBV11-1 to TRBJ2-5, with 9 positions matching TRBD1. The CDR3 loop spans 16 amino acids. V gave up 1 base and J gave up 8 bases; unmatched junction bases: 11. Germline-derived CDR1 and CDR2 are SGHAT and FQDESV (reference sequence). CDR3 sequence (DNA): TGTGCCAGCAGCTTAGAGGGGACAGGGCTTACGGGTACCCAGTACTTC. It encodes CASSLEGTGLTGTQYF.

V and J are TRBV7-9 and TRBJ1-3, with D tentatively TRBD1 (6 bases). The V gene's germline CDR1 is SEHNR and CDR2 FQNEAQ (reference sequence). Trimming left V 3 bases short and J 0 bases short, with 18 bases between. The CDR3 has 18 residues. CDR3 sequence reads: CASSFLVGQKYSGNTIYF. The CDR3 coding sequence is TGTGCCAGCAGCTTCTTGGTAGGACAGAAATACTCTGGAAACACCATATATTTT.

V usage is TRBV24-1 and J usage is TRBJ2-1; the D gene is possibly TRBD2 (5 bases). CDR3 length: 13 residues. The V end lost 5 bases, the J end lost 6 bases, and 10 bases lay between the germline ends. Germline V gene data show CDR1 as KGHDR and CDR2 as SFDVKD. The CDR3 DNA reads as TGTGCCACCAGTGCCCTGGACTCCAATGAGCAGTTCTTC. Translating it yields CATSALDSNEQFF.

The gene calls are TRBV5-4 and TRBJ1-1, with TRBD1 matching over 8 bases. The V segment lost 0 bases and the J segment 4 bases; nucleotides outside the gene matches: 5. CDR1 is SGHNT, CDR2 YYREEE, per germline (reference sequence). CDR3 size: 15 residues. CDR3 protein: CASSLDRGSVTEAFF. The DNA of the CDR3 is TGTGCCAGCAGCTTGGACAGGGGGTCGGTCACTGAAGCTTTCTTT.

In nucleotides, the CDR3 is TGTGCTAGTGGTCCCGGGACAGGGGACGATGAGCAGTTCTTC. Residues: CASGPGTGDDEQFF. This chain joins TRBV12-5 and TRBJ2-1; 10 bases are a match to TRBD1. Germline CDR1 LGHNT, CDR2 FRNRAP. V was clipped by 5 bases and J by 8 bases; unmatched bases: 6. The CDR3 has 14 amino acids.

The chain uses TRBV28 and TRBJ1-2, with D perhaps TRBD1 (6 bases). The CDR3 is 11 residues long. Germline loops: CDR1 MDHEN, CDR2 SYDVKM. Trimming stripped 7 bases from V and 7 bases from J, with 10 bases between. The CDR3 here is CASKKGVGYTF. The CDR3 DNA is TGTGCCAGCAAAAAGGGGGTTGGCTACACCTTC.

The chain joins TRBV9 to TRBJ2-3, with 10 bases that match TRBD2. Germline CDR1 and CDR2: SGDLS and YYNGEE. The CDR3 extends over 17 amino acids. V lost 0 bases to trimming and J lost 0 bases; unmatched junction nucleotides: 4. The CDR3 DNA is TGTGCCAGCAGCGTAGGGGTAGCGGGGGGTAGCACAGATACGCAGTATTTT. Its translation: CASSVGVAGGSTDTQYF.

The genes are TRBV18 and TRBJ2-7; a possible D gene is TRBD1 (6 bases). The CDR3 extends over 14 amino acids. V was trimmed by 2 bases and J by 4 bases, leaving 12 bases between them. Germline loops: CDR1 KGHSH, CDR2 LQKENI. CDR3 residues: CASSPFDRRYEQYF. DNA of the CDR3: TGTGCCAGCTCACCATTTGACAGGAGGTACGAGCAGTACTTC.

The chain combines TRBV7-2 with TRBJ1-5; D is possibly TRBD1 (5 bases). The ends were cut back, 3 bases at V and 6 bases at J, with 9 bases in the middle. This CDR3 is built from 13 residues. Germline CDR1 SGHTA, CDR2 FQGNSA. The DNA for the CDR3 is TGTGCCAGCAGCTTGAGGGGAGGTCAGCCCCAGCATTTT. Residues: CASSLRGGQPQHF.

The chain carries TRBV20-1 and TRBJ2-3; 11 positions match TRBD2. The CDR3 covers 15 residues. The J segment lost 6 bases and the V segment lost 3 bases, leaving 8 bases of the junction unmatched. CDR1 and CDR2 from the germline V gene are DFQATT and SNEGSKA (reference sequence). The CDR3 loop is CSASASGGWSDTQYF. The CDR3 DNA sequence: TGCAGTGCTAGTGCTAGCGGGGGGTGGTCGGATACGCAGTATTTT.

The chain combines TRBV7-9 with TRBJ1-1, with D perhaps TRBD1 (6 bases). Germline values: CDR1 SEHNR, CDR2 FQNEAQ (reference sequence). There are 14 residues in the CDR3. Trimming stripped 2 bases from V and 5 bases from J, with 12 bases between. The CDR3 DNA follows: TGTGCCAGCAGCTTACTCCAGGGGCTGACTGAAGCTTTCTTT. Translated: CASSLLQGLTEAFF.

This clone showed up just once. The CDR3 DNA is TGTGCCAGCAGCTCCGGACAGGGCCTTAGCACAGATACGCAGTATTTT. It translates to CASSSGQGLSTDTQYF. The V call is TRBV5-5, the J call TRBJ2-3; 8 nucleotides line up with TRBD1. CDR3 size: 16 residues. The germline gives CDR1 SGHKS, CDR2 YYEKEE (reference sequence). After removal of 3 bases from V and 0 bases from J, the junction contained 6 bases not matched to a gene.

The chain combines TRBV11-3 with TRBJ2-1, with 8 nucleotides matching TRBD1. The trim removed 5 bases at V and 7 bases at J, leaving 10 bases unmatched. CDR1 is SGHNT, CDR2 YENEEA, per germline. CDR3 length: 15 residues. CDR3 amino acids: CASSPRGGQGNEQFF. CDR3 coding DNA: TGTGCCAGCAGCCCTAGGGGCGGACAGGGTAATGAGCAGTTCTTC.

The sample holds one count of this clone. V is TRBV30 and J is TRBJ2-3, with 8 bases fitting TRBD2. Germline V lookup: CDR1 GTSNPN, CDR2 SVGIG (reference sequence). The CDR3 has 17 residues. V dropped 0 bases and J dropped 3; count of bases not matched to a gene: 11. CDR3 DNA: TGTGCCTGGAGTGTAGGTCTAGCCGGGAGGGCTACAGATACGCAGTATTTT. This sequence encodes CAWSVGLAGRATDTQYF.

The chain combines TRBV9 with TRBJ1-1, with a weak D call TRBD1 (6 bases). CDR1 and CDR2 (germline): SGDLS, YYNGEE. The germline V and J ends were trimmed by 4 bases and 6 bases, with 19 bases remaining between them. The CDR3 runs 15 residues. The CDR3 coding sequence is TGTGCCAGCAGCTCAAACAGGGATTGGACAGCTGAAGCTTTCTTT. Translating gives CASSSNRDWTAEAFF.

The CDR3 loop is CSVSLRDRVNTEAFF. CDR3 DNA: TGCAGCGTTTCCCTCCGGGACAGGGTCAACACTGAAGCTTTCTTT. The gene calls are TRBV29-1 and TRBJ1-1; 9 positions agree with TRBD1. Looked up from germline, CDR1 is SQVTM and CDR2 is ANQGSEA. The junction had 9 bases not matched to a gene; V was cut back by 5 bases and J by 2 bases. The CDR3 has 15 amino acids. Based on the CDR3 plus reference TRBV29-1 and TRBJ1-1, the full variable domain is SAVISQKPSRDICQRGTSLTIQCQVDSQVTMMFWYRQQPGQSLTLIATANQGSEATYESGFVIDKFPISRPNLTFSTLTVSNMSPEDSSIYLCSVSLRDRVNTEAFFGQGTRLTVV.

In the case of this clone: The sample carries other DNA sequences with the same CDR3. V and J are TRBV19 and TRBJ1-4; D remains ambiguous. Per the germline V gene, CDR1 is LNHDA and CDR2 is SQIVND (reference sequence). The CDR3 extends over 11 amino acids. V lost 3 bases to trimming and J lost 8 bases, with 4 bases between them. In nucleotides, the CDR3 is TGTGCCAGTAGTATTAGCGAAAAACTGTTTTTT. It translates to CASSISEKLFF.

The chain uses TRBV6-5 and TRBJ1-3, with TRBD1 matching 7 bases. The J segment lost 1 base and the V segment lost 5 bases, leaving 5 bases of the junction unmatched. CDR1 and CDR2 from the germline V gene are MNHEY and SVGAGI. There are 15 residues in the CDR3. This CDR3 is CASSKTGESGNTIYF. The CDR3 region has the DNA TGTGCCAGCAGTAAAACAGGGGAGTCTGGAAACACCATATATTTT.

Points on this clone: Other nucleotide sequences from this sample produce the same CDR3. CDR3 loop: CASSQGGSNEKLFF. CDR3 sequence (DNA): TGTGCCAGCAGTCAAGGGGGCTCTAATGAAAAACTGTTTTTT. V gene TRBV6-6 combines with J gene TRBJ1-4; TRBD1 matches at 7 bases. The CDR3 is 14 amino acids. V shed 5 bases, J shed 3 bases, and the junction held 3 bases outside the gene matches. From germline, CDR1 is MNHNY and CDR2 SVGAGI (reference sequence).

The chain carries TRBV6-1 and TRBJ2-3; D perhaps matches TRBD2 (7 bases). The length of the CDR3 is 13 residues. The germline V gene has CDR1 MNHNS and CDR2 SASEGT. V lost 6 bases to trimming and J lost 1 base, with 8 bases between them. The CDR3 DNA follows: TGTGCCAGCAGGCGGGGGCGCACAGATACGCAGTATTTT. This translates into CASRRGRTDTQYF.

The chain couples TRBV25-1 to TRBJ2-1; weak D call: TRBD2 (6 bases). The germline V gene has CDR1 MGHDK and CDR2 SYGVNS. V was pared by 4 bases and J by 0 bases, with 13 bases between. This CDR3 spans 16 amino acids. DNA for the CDR3: TGTGCCAGCAGTGGTCCCGGGGGAAGCTCCTACAATGAGCAGTTCTTC. It encodes CASSGPGGSSYNEQFF. Full variable domain (missing parts from reference TRBV25-1 and TRBJ2-1): EADIYQTPRYLVIGTGKKITLECSQTMGHDKMYWYQQDPGMELHLIHYSYGVNSTEKGDLSSESTVSRIRTEHFPLTLESARPSHTSQYLCASSGPGGSSYNEQFFGPGTRLTVL.

The V and J genes are TRBV2 and TRBJ2-7; TRBD1 aligns across 9 bases. The CDR3 consists of 14 residues. Germline trimming cut 6 bases from V and 2 bases from J; bases unmatched to any gene: 5. Germline V gives CDR1 SNHLY, CDR2 FYNNEI. CDR3 region: CASRGGTGTYEQYF. In DNA form, the CDR3 reads TGTGCCAGCAGGGGGGGGACAGGGACCTACGAGCAGTACTTC.

The chain employs TRBV30 and TRBJ2-5, with 12 nucleotides matching TRBD2. Unmatched junction bases numbered 5, after V lost 5 bases and J lost 1 base. Germline loops: CDR1 GTSNPN, CDR2 SVGIG (reference sequence). The length of the CDR3 is 15 residues. The DNA of the CDR3 is TGTGCCTGGGGACTAGCGGGGACCAGCCAAGAGACCCAGTACTTC. Its translation: CAWGLAGTSQETQYF.

The genes are TRBV30 and TRBJ2-3, with 10 positions matching TRBD2. The CDR3 has 15 residues. V trimming: 2 bases; J trimming: 4 bases; junction bases outside the gene matches: 6. The germline V gene encodes CDR1 GTSNPN and CDR2 SVGIG (reference sequence). The CDR3 loop reads CAWSYSGTSADTQYF. The CDR3 nucleotides read TGTGCCTGGAGTTATTCCGGGACTAGCGCAGATACGCAGTATTTT. Using reference TRBV30 and TRBJ2-3 for the parts outside the CDR3, the full variable domain is SQTIHQWPATLVQPVGSPLSLECTVEGTSNPNLYWYRQAAGRGLQLLFYSVGIGQISSEVPQNLSASRPQDRQFILSSKKLLLSDSGFYLCAWSYSGTSADTQYFGPGTRLTVL.

The V and J genes are TRBV5-4 and TRBJ2-5, with 7 bases matching TRBD1. This CDR3 is built from 14 residues. V shed 0 bases, J shed 1 base, and the junction held 0 bases outside the gene matches. Germline lookup yields CDR1 SGHNT and CDR2 YYREEE (reference sequence). The CDR3 DNA reads TGTGCCAGCAGCTTGGGGGACAGCCAAGAGACCCAGTACTTC. Amino acid sequence: CASSLGDSQETQYF. The full variable domain, its missing parts supplied by reference TRBV5-4 and TRBJ2-5, is ETGVTQSPTHLIKTRGQQVTLRCSSQSGHNTVSWYQQALGQGPQFIFQYYREEENGRGNFPPRFSGLQFPNYSSELNVNALELDDSALYLCASSLGDSQETQYFGPGTRLLVL.

This rearrangement joins TRBV2 to TRBJ1-3; D remains ambiguous. Trimming cost V 2 bases and J 0 bases, with 8 bases left between them. The CDR3 length is 15 residues. Germline V gives CDR1 SNHLY, CDR2 FYNNEI. The CDR3 reads CASSERTSSGNTIYF. The CDR3 bases are TGTGCCAGCAGTGAAAGAACTTCCTCTGGAAACACCATATATTTT.

This clone was counted only a few times. J is TRBJ2-7 and V is TRBV15; D not resolved. The CDR3 is 15 residues long. The V gene's germline CDR1 is LNHNV and CDR2 YYDKDF (reference sequence). V was cut by 1 base and J by 2 bases, with 12 bases left in between. The CDR3 region is CATSRVEARTYEQYF. The CDR3 bases are TGTGCCACCAGCAGAGTGGAAGCCAGGACCTACGAGCAGTACTTC.